This TCR beta chain was sequenced for a study of CD8 T cells in Susac syndrome. Random hexamers primed reverse transcription of roughly 0.45 to 1 ug RNA. Amplification of TCR beta CDR3 across 54 Vbeta and 13 Jbeta was performed with immunoSEQ multiplex PCR. TCRdb re-called the immunoSEQ multiplex PCR reads through MiXCR, storing one row per CDR3 protein. The sample lists approximately 100,000 distinct CDR3 sequences, about 93% occurring once. This CDR3 comprises 15 residues. J gave up 5 bases and V 4 bases, and 7 bases lay outside the gene matches. Germline V gene data show CDR1 as SGDLS and CDR2 as YYNGEE. TEMRA cells were FACS-enriched, and CD8+ and CD4+ T cells were isolated negatively.

This receptor was identified in a human donor in good health. The chain couples TRBV9 to TRBJ2-3; 10 nucleotides agree with TRBD1. The material sequenced was CD4+ T cells from PBMCs. CDR3 residues: CASSSPGTGEDTQYF. The CDR3 DNA follows: TGTGCCAGCAGCTCTCCCGGGACAGGGGAAGATACGCAGTATTTT.